Listed below are T cell receptor beta chains from one sample, sequenced in a study of T-cell memory formation after mild COVID-19. MiXCR, run by TCRdb on the 5' RACE reads, gives a single entry per CDR3 protein. Of about 200,000 distinct CDR3 sequences in the sample, over 9.5% are singletons; the top ten hold 3.5%. The specimen sequenced was PBMCs or a T cell subset sorted from them (not recorded which). These receptors were obtained from a young man who had mild COVID-19 (a few samples of this study predate the infection). Cell type and time point are not known. Both conserved end residues are part of each CDR3. The D gene is left open where the match is weak. Some rows have no size entry. The others give once, few or many, or a class for an expanded clone.

d_gene: NA; abundance: many; j_gene: TRBJ2-1; len: 11; v_gene: TRBV5-4; CDR3nt: TGTGCCAGCAGCTTGACGGATGAGCAGTTCTTC; CDR3aa: CASSLTDEQFF
d_gene: TRBD2; abundance: few; j_gene: TRBJ2-3; len: 14; v_gene: TRBV9; CDR3nt: TGTTCCAGCAACCGTGGCGGGGGGCCGGATACGCAGTATTTT; CDR3aa: CSSNRGGGPDTQYF
d_gene: TRBD1; abundance: NA; j_gene: TRBJ1-2; len: 15; v_gene: TRBV28; CDR3nt: TGTGCCAGCAGCTTCCCCCAGGGGGGACTCTATGGCTACACCTTC; CDR3aa: CASSFPQGGLYGYTF
d_gene: NA; abundance: many; j_gene: TRBJ2-1; len: 11; v_gene: TRBV7-2; CDR3nt: TGTGCCAGCAGCTTATGGGGTGAGCAGTTCTTC; CDR3aa: CASSLWGEQFF
d_gene: TRBD1; abundance: NA; j_gene: TRBJ2-1; len: 15; v_gene: TRBV9; CDR3nt: TGTGCCAGCCTCCGGGACAGGGGATTCTACAATGAGCAGTTCTTC; CDR3aa: CASLRDRGFYNEQFF
d_gene: NA; abundance: many; j_gene: TRBJ1-5; len: 12; v_gene: TRBV20-1; CDR3nt: TGCAGTGCCCGAGACGGGGATCAGCCCCAGCATTTT; CDR3aa: CSARDGDQPQHF
d_gene: NA; abundance: few; j_gene: TRBJ2-2; len: 11; v_gene: TRBV20-1; CDR3nt: TGCAGTGCTAGAGGGGGCGGGGAGCTGTTTTTT; CDR3aa: CSARGGGELFF
d_gene: TRBD1; abundance: few; j_gene: TRBJ2-3; len: 15; v_gene: TRBV27; CDR3nt: TGTGCCAGCCGACAAGGGGGCTTGAGTACAGATACGCAGTATTTT; CDR3aa: CASRQGGLSTDTQYF
d_gene: NA; abundance: few; j_gene: TRBJ2-5; len: 16; v_gene: TRBV5-1; CDR3nt: TGCGCCAGCAGCTTGGAGCTTCACCAAGCGTTGGGGACCCAGTACTTC; CDR3aa: CASSLELHQALGTQYF
d_gene: NA; abundance: many; j_gene: TRBJ1-6; len: 16; v_gene: TRBV4-3; CDR3nt: TGCGCCAGCAGCCAAGGAGGGGGAAATGGAAATTCACCCCTCCACTTT; CDR3aa: CASSQGGGNGNSPLHF
d_gene: NA; abundance: NA; j_gene: TRBJ1-4; len: 14; v_gene: TRBV5-1; CDR3nt: TGCGCCAGCCAACCTGGGGCCACTAATGAAAAACTGTTTTTT; CDR3aa: CASQPGATNEKLFF
d_gene: NA; abundance: NA; j_gene: TRBJ1-3; len: 17; v_gene: TRBV7-2; CDR3nt: TGTGCCAGCAGCTTAGTCAGTCCACTCAACTCTGGAAACACCATATATTTT; CDR3aa: CASSLVSPLNSGNTIYF
d_gene: NA; abundance: few; j_gene: TRBJ2-3; len: 16; v_gene: TRBV7-3; CDR3nt: TGTGCCAGCAGCTTAATTTACAGCCGGTACACAGATACGCAGTATTTT; CDR3aa: CASSLIYSRYTDTQYF
d_gene: NA; abundance: few; j_gene: TRBJ1-2; len: 13; v_gene: TRBV20-1; CDR3nt: TGCAGTGCTGGCCGAACGTTGTTAGGGGGCTACACCTTC; CDR3aa: CSAGRTLLGGYTF
d_gene: NA; abundance: few; j_gene: TRBJ2-3; len: 15; v_gene: TRBV5-1; CDR3nt: TGCGCCAGCAGCCGAGACAGGGCGGGGGGAGATACGCAGTATTTT; CDR3aa: CASSRDRAGGDTQYF
d_gene: NA; abundance: NA; j_gene: TRBJ2-2; len: 14; v_gene: TRBV7-8; CDR3nt: TGTGCCAGCAGCGACAGCGCCGGGACCGGGGAGCTGTTTTTT; CDR3aa: CASSDSAGTGELFF
d_gene: NA; abundance: few; j_gene: TRBJ1-2; len: 10; v_gene: TRBV20-1; CDR3nt: TGCAGTGCTAGATACGCCAGCTACACCTTC; CDR3aa: CSARYASYTF
d_gene: NA; abundance: few; j_gene: TRBJ1-4; len: 15; v_gene: TRBV7-2; CDR3nt: TGTGCCAGCAGCGACCAGGGGCCAACTAATGAAAAACTGTTTTTT; CDR3aa: CASSDQGPTNEKLFF
d_gene: TRBD2; abundance: few; j_gene: TRBJ2-3; len: 15; v_gene: TRBV7-2; CDR3nt: TGTGCCAGCAGTCTGCAAGCGGGAGGCACAGATACGCAGTATTTT; CDR3aa: CASSLQAGGTDTQYF
d_gene: NA; abundance: few; j_gene: TRBJ1-1; len: 15; v_gene: TRBV5-1; CDR3nt: TGCGCCAGCAGCTCGGAAGGGGCCCCGAACACTGAAGCTTTCTTT; CDR3aa: CASSSEGAPNTEAFF
d_gene: NA; abundance: few; j_gene: TRBJ2-1; len: 15; v_gene: TRBV7-2; CDR3nt: TGTGCCAGCAGCCTAATGGGGGAAAACTACAATGAGCAGTTCTTC; CDR3aa: CASSLMGENYNEQFF
d_gene: NA; abundance: few; j_gene: TRBJ2-5; len: 15; v_gene: TRBV5-4; CDR3nt: TGTGCCAGCAGCTTGAGTAGCGCGTTACAAGAGACCCAGTACTTC; CDR3aa: CASSLSSALQETQYF
d_gene: TRBD1; abundance: few; j_gene: TRBJ2-2; len: 18; v_gene: TRBV7-9; CDR3nt: TGTGCCAGCAGCTTAGGGACAGGGAGGACCTCGAACACCGGGGAGCTGTTTTTT; CDR3aa: CASSLGTGRTSNTGELFF
d_gene: TRBD1; abundance: many; j_gene: TRBJ1-1; len: 17; v_gene: TRBV28; CDR3nt: TGTGCCAGCAGTCCAGGGGCGGGACAGGGAAAAAGTCCTGAAGCTTTCTTT; CDR3aa: CASSPGAGQGKSPEAFF
d_gene: NA; abundance: many; j_gene: TRBJ1-5; len: 13; v_gene: TRBV7-2; CDR3nt: TGTGCCAGCAGCCGACAGCTGAATCAGCCCCAGCATTTT; CDR3aa: CASSRQLNQPQHF
d_gene: TRBD1; abundance: many; j_gene: TRBJ1-1; len: 15; v_gene: TRBV18; CDR3nt: TGTGCCAGCTCACCGCGCCAGGGGGGTTCCGCTGAAGCTTTCTTT; CDR3aa: CASSPRQGGSAEAFF
d_gene: NA; abundance: few; j_gene: TRBJ1-1; len: 13; v_gene: TRBV6-2/TRBV6-3; CDR3nt: TGTGCCAGCAGTTACGGCCACCTGACTGAAGCTTTCTTT; CDR3aa: CASSYGHLTEAFF
d_gene: NA; abundance: NA; j_gene: TRBJ1-6; len: 17; v_gene: TRBV7-9; CDR3nt: TGTGCCAGCCACTCCGGGACCGAAAGCTCCTATAATTCACCCCTCCACTTT; CDR3aa: CASHSGTESSYNSPLHF
d_gene: NA; abundance: few; j_gene: TRBJ1-2; len: 17; v_gene: TRBV19; CDR3nt: TGTGCCAGTAGTCGTTTGGCCCTTCGGGGGGTTTACTATGGCTACACCTTC; CDR3aa: CASSRLALRGVYYGYTF
d_gene: NA; abundance: few; j_gene: TRBJ2-4; len: 13; v_gene: TRBV9; CDR3nt: TGTGCCAGCAGCACCGGGGTTTCGGACATTCAGTACTTC; CDR3aa: CASSTGVSDIQYF
d_gene: NA; abundance: NA; j_gene: TRBJ1-1; len: 11; v_gene: TRBV20-1; CDR3nt: TGCAGTGCCCCGTTAGACACTGAAGCTTTCTTT; CDR3aa: CSAPLDTEAFF
d_gene: TRBD2; abundance: NA; j_gene: TRBJ2-1; len: 17; v_gene: TRBV5-1; CDR3nt: TGCGCCAGCAGCTTAGTGACTAGCGGGGGAAACGCAAATGAGCAGTTCTTC; CDR3aa: CASSLVTSGGNANEQFF
d_gene: NA; abundance: many; j_gene: TRBJ1-1; len: 17; v_gene: TRBV6-4; CDR3nt: TGTGCCAGCAGTTCCCCCATCCGGGGAGATATGAACACTGAAGCTTTCTTT; CDR3aa: CASSSPIRGDMNTEAFF
d_gene: TRBD1; abundance: NA; j_gene: TRBJ1-6; len: 15; v_gene: TRBV27; CDR3nt: TGTGCCAGCAGTTCGGGTCAGGGGGTTTATTCACCCCTCCACTTT; CDR3aa: CASSSGQGVYSPLHF
d_gene: NA; abundance: NA; j_gene: TRBJ2-3; len: 14; v_gene: TRBV20-1; CDR3nt: TGCAGTGCTAGAAAGCCAGCTAGCACAGATACGCAGTATTTT; CDR3aa: CSARKPASTDTQYF
d_gene: NA; abundance: NA; j_gene: TRBJ2-5; len: 16; v_gene: TRBV4-3; CDR3nt: TGCGCCAGCAGCCCATCAATACGAGCTGAAGGAGAGACCCAGTACTTC; CDR3aa: CASSPSIRAEGETQYF
d_gene: NA; abundance: many; j_gene: TRBJ2-4; len: 15; v_gene: TRBV30; CDR3nt: TGTGCCTGGAGTGTAGATCGGAGAGGGAAAAACATTCAGTACTTC; CDR3aa: CAWSVDRRGKNIQYF
d_gene: NA; abundance: NA; j_gene: TRBJ1-1; len: 14; v_gene: TRBV11-1; CDR3nt: TGTGCCAGCAGCGGTGGGCTGGGGGACACTGAAGCTTTCTTT; CDR3aa: CASSGGLGDTEAFF
d_gene: NA; abundance: few; j_gene: TRBJ1-6; len: 12; v_gene: TRBV4-2; CDR3nt: TGTGCCAGCAGCCACGGGAGGTCACCCCTCCACTTT; CDR3aa: CASSHGRSPLHF
d_gene: TRBD1; abundance: many; j_gene: TRBJ2-3; len: 16; v_gene: TRBV5-5; CDR3nt: TGTGCCAGCAGCTTGAGCGGACAGGGCGGCACAGATACGCAGTATTTT; CDR3aa: CASSLSGQGGTDTQYF
d_gene: TRBD2; abundance: NA; j_gene: TRBJ2-3; len: 13; v_gene: TRBV20-1; CDR3nt: TGCAGTGCCCCGGGACTAGGTGCAGATACGCAGTATTTT; CDR3aa: CSAPGLGADTQYF
d_gene: NA; abundance: NA; j_gene: TRBJ1-6; len: 15; v_gene: TRBV9; CDR3nt: TGTGCCAGCAGCGTAGGCGAAGGTGGGAATTCACCCCTCCACTTT; CDR3aa: CASSVGEGGNSPLHF
d_gene: NA; abundance: few; j_gene: TRBJ1-5; len: 13; v_gene: TRBV29-1; CDR3nt: TGCAGCGTTGATGTCGGGGGGAATCAGCCCCAGCATTTT; CDR3aa: CSVDVGGNQPQHF
d_gene: NA; abundance: NA; j_gene: TRBJ2-1; len: 15; v_gene: TRBV6-5; CDR3nt: TGTGCCAGCAGTTACTGGCTAGCAACCTACAATGAGCAGTTCTTC; CDR3aa: CASSYWLATYNEQFF
d_gene: NA; abundance: many; j_gene: TRBJ2-3; len: 13; v_gene: TRBV7-8; CDR3nt: TGTGCCAGCAGCCCCCCCAGGGCGGATACGCAGTATTTT; CDR3aa: CASSPPRADTQYF
d_gene: NA; abundance: NA; j_gene: TRBJ2-1; len: 16; v_gene: TRBV5-4; CDR3nt: TGTGCCAGCAGCGGAGGGAGTGTACAGGCCTACAATGAGCAGTTCTTC; CDR3aa: CASSGGSVQAYNEQFF
d_gene: NA; abundance: NA; j_gene: TRBJ2-3; len: 14; v_gene: TRBV5-1; CDR3nt: TGCGCCAGCAGCTTAGGGACCCCCACAGATACGCAGTATTTT; CDR3aa: CASSLGTPTDTQYF
d_gene: TRBD2; abundance: NA; j_gene: TRBJ2-1; len: 18; v_gene: TRBV5-1; CDR3nt: TGCGCCAGCAGCGACCCCATTGGCAAGCGGGGGGCCTACAATGAGCAGTTCTTC; CDR3aa: CASSDPIGKRGAYNEQFF
d_gene: TRBD1; abundance: few; j_gene: TRBJ2-5; len: 12; v_gene: TRBV29-1; CDR3nt: TGCAGCGAGCGACAGGGCGGAGAGACCCAGTACTTC; CDR3aa: CSERQGGETQYF
d_gene: NA; abundance: few; j_gene: TRBJ1-1; len: 15; v_gene: TRBV7-9; CDR3nt: TGTGCCAGCAGGCGTCCGGGACGGATGAACACTGAAGCTTTCTTT; CDR3aa: CASRRPGRMNTEAFF
d_gene: NA; abundance: few; j_gene: TRBJ2-5; len: 9; v_gene: TRBV21-1; CDR3nt: TGTGCCTGCGAGTGGACCCAGTACTTC; CDR3aa: CACEWTQYF
d_gene: NA; abundance: few; j_gene: TRBJ1-5; len: 16; v_gene: TRBV6-2/TRBV6-3; CDR3nt: TGTGCCAGCACCGCTATTACACCTTATAGCAATCAGCCCCAGCATTTT; CDR3aa: CASTAITPYSNQPQHF
d_gene: NA; abundance: NA; j_gene: TRBJ2-2; len: 16; v_gene: TRBV9; CDR3nt: TGTGCCAGCAGCGCGAGACTAGTGGGGGGCACCGGGGAGCTGTTTTTT; CDR3aa: CASSARLVGGTGELFF
d_gene: NA; abundance: few; j_gene: TRBJ1-1; len: 12; v_gene: TRBV7-2; CDR3nt: TGTGCCAGCAGCTTATACAACACTGAAGCTTTCTTT; CDR3aa: CASSLYNTEAFF
d_gene: NA; abundance: few; j_gene: TRBJ2-2; len: 15; v_gene: TRBV27; CDR3nt: TGTGCCAGCAGCTCCCCCGGGGCGGGCACCGGGGAGCTGTTTTTT; CDR3aa: CASSSPGAGTGELFF
d_gene: TRBD2; abundance: many; j_gene: TRBJ2-7; len: 17; v_gene: TRBV20-1; CDR3nt: TGCAGTGCTACCACCCTTACTCGACTAGCGGGGGCCTACGAGCAGTACTTC; CDR3aa: CSATTLTRLAGAYEQYF
d_gene: NA; abundance: many; j_gene: TRBJ2-5; len: 13; v_gene: TRBV7-2; CDR3nt: TGTGCCAGCAGCGGTGATCCCTTGGAGACCCAGTACTTC; CDR3aa: CASSGDPLETQYF
d_gene: NA; abundance: many; j_gene: TRBJ2-2; len: 15; v_gene: TRBV4-3; CDR3nt: TGCGCCAGCAGCCATTTTGGACTAAACACCGGGGAGCTGTTTTTT; CDR3aa: CASSHFGLNTGELFF
d_gene: NA; abundance: NA; j_gene: TRBJ1-6; len: 17; v_gene: TRBV5-4; CDR3nt: TGTGCCAGCAGCTTGGCCGTGGCAGGGATACGGAATTCACCCCTCCACTTT; CDR3aa: CASSLAVAGIRNSPLHF